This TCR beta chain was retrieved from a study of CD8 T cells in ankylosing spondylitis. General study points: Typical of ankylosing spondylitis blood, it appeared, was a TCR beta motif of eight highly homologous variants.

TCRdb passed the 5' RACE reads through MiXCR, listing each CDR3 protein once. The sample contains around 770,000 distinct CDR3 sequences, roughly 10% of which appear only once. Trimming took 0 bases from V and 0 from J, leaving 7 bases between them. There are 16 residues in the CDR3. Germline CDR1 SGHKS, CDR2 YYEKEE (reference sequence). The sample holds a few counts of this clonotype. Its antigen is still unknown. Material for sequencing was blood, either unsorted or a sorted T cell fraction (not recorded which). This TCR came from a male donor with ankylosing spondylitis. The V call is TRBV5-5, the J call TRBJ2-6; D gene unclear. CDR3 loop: CASSLGLTSGANVLTF. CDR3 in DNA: TGTGCCAGCAGCTTGGGCCTCACCTCTGGGGCCAACGTCCTGACTTTC.